This T cell receptor beta chain was documented in a study of CXCR3-negative and CXCR3-positive naive CD8 T cells. Study-level results: Similar TRBV-TRBJ usage was seen in naive cells (both CXCR3-negative and CXCR3-positive), but memory cells differed.

Germline V gene data show CDR1 as SEHNR and CDR2 as FQNEAQ (reference sequence). There are 12 residues in the CDR3. A note on this clonotype: Its antigen is still unknown.

UMI labels and 5' RACE were used to prepare the TRB cDNA libraries. TCRdb reprocessed the 5' RACE reads, keeping one entry per CDR3 protein, no DNA. The specimen's table records about 48,000 distinct CDR3 sequences. V is TRBV7-9 and J is TRBJ2-7. The sequencing sample was made of memory CD8+ T cells from blood. This sequence was found in a human donor in good health. Some clones in this sample may be carry-over from other donors' samples. CDR3 residues: CASGGQTYEQYF.